Sequencing of this TCR beta chain was carried out in a study of CD8+ T cells in alopecia areata. Study-wide points: Many expanded lesional clones persisted during tofacitinib (in both scalp and blood).

RNA extraction was followed by reverse transcription into cDNA, which acted as the sequencing template. Sequenced by immunoSEQ multiplex PCR; TCRdb stores in-frame clones only, minus some. This sample has about 220,000 clones, with more than 45% found just once. The CDR3 contains 14 residues. CDR1 is LGHNA and CDR2 is YSLEER in the germline V gene. Deletions cut 0 bases from V and 4 bases from J, with 4 bases between. Indicated treatment: oral pan-JAK inhibitor, 5-10 mg twice daily. This clone has a count of ten or more. What it binds is not known. Other DNA sequences in this sample translate to the same CDR3.

The sequencing used CD4+ T cells sorted from blood, collected at week 4, from a patient treated with tofacitinib. The genes are TRBV4-3 and TRBJ2-6; D not certain. This sequence originates from a human donor with alopecia areata. CDR3 protein: CASSQESGANVLTF. As DNA, the CDR3 is TGCGCCAGCAGCCAAGAGAGCGGGGCCAACGTCCTGACTTTC.